This T cell receptor (beta chain) derives from a study of blood T cells in healthy people across ages (dated by TCRdb to between 2014 and 2017). About the full investigation: In model experiments, template switching captured about one uniquely barcoded TCR beta cDNA molecule for every two T cells. Age-related changes in TCR beta repertoire diversity were measured in the study by deep sequencing normalized with unique cDNA molecular identifiers. Two additional independent replicas of 1 million unique cDNA reads from the same blood draw were analyzed for two donors (one aged 18 to 30 and one aged 80 or older). The donors were split into four age groups: young (average roughly 15 years), middle-aged (39), aged (more than 55) and long-lived (roughly 86). To avoid experimental bias, donors of different ages were randomly spread across the sequencing lanes.

The roughly 39 donors, aged about 6 to 100 years, were systemically healthy Caucasian individuals from Russia. Ten milliliters of peripheral blood were drawn from each donor into EDTA-treated Vacutainer tubes. Ficoll-Paque density-gradient centrifugation was used to isolate PBMCs, with at least 6.5 million per sample. Trizol reagent was used to extract total RNA from the PBMCs, yielding at least 6 micrograms per sample. For every donor, an aliquot of PBMCs went through flow cytometry to measure the percentages of naive CD45RAhigh/CD27high T cells. In regard to this clonotype: The clone's antigen remains unknown. Qualities for individual bases were not recorded, and no much larger clone is one base off.

The library relied on 5' RACE. The sequencer listed for this sample is Illumina HiSeq 2500. The second PCR ran for roughly 7 to 12 cycles and used a J-beta primer mix along with a sample-barcoded 5' primer. A template-switch 5' adaptor carrying 12 random nucleotides introduced a unique molecular identifier onto each TCR beta cDNA molecule. Each sample yielded at least 3 million CDR3-containing paired-end reads. The Mint cDNA synthesis kit, primed by a TRBC-specific oligonucleotide, was used to synthesize first-strand cDNA from all RNA. All cDNA was treated with uracil-DNA glycosylase and then went through a first 18-cycle PCR with the universal primers M1SS and BC2_uni_R. Processing in the source paper ran as follows. For normalization, 1 million high-quality reads, each with a distinct molecular identifier, were randomly selected from each sample. Reads with shared molecular identifiers were discarded instead of being binned into consensus sequences. MiTCR, run with a Q25 quality threshold and the strictest error-elimination algorithm, handled CDR3 identification, clonotype clustering and error correction. Lower-bound total TCR beta diversity was estimated with a nonparametric unseen species model using Euler transformation. TCRdb itself trimmed the public reads at Q25 with fastp, ran MiXCR and retained productive beta chains. Records with the same CDR3 protein are collapsed into one entry carrying the most frequent genes and DNA. The V and J calls and clone size are TCRdb's, not the authors'. The sample table contains about a million distinct CDR3 sequences; only one count was recorded for roughly 51% of them. Around 21% of the sample is taken by the ten largest.

What the research found in general, with its limitations: Observed TCR beta diversity per million T cells fell roughly linearly with age, and a significant reduction was already apparent by age roughly 40. A strong correlation was found between observed TCR beta diversity and the percentage of naive T cells measured by flow cytometry. Conclusive comparison of naive and antigen-experienced compartments was prevented by the profiling of bulk unsorted PBMCs. Estimates of total diversity based on one million sequenced T cells were considered lower bounds and underestimates. Donor CMV infection status was unknown, potentially confounding age-related changes in expanded clonotypes. The long-lived group showed more naive CD4+ T cells, fewer expanded clones and increased TCR diversity than the aged group, suggesting age selection.

From its cysteine to its phenylalanine, the CDR3 spans 13 amino acids. The retained sequence is limited to the CDR3, 39 bases, with the frame set at the first base. CDR1 is given as GTSNPN and CDR2 as SVGIG, both from the germline V gene (reference sequence). V was cut back by 4 bases and J by 8 bases, leaving a gap of 15 bases between them. Sequencing was carried out using blood. Recombination linked TRBV30 to TRBJ2-1, with no reliable assignment of the D segment. This TCR was sampled from a woman aged 55-70 years in good health. The DNA sequence is given as TGTGCCTGGAATCTAGGATACAAGTATGAGCAGTTCTTC. It translates to CAWNLGYKYEQFF.